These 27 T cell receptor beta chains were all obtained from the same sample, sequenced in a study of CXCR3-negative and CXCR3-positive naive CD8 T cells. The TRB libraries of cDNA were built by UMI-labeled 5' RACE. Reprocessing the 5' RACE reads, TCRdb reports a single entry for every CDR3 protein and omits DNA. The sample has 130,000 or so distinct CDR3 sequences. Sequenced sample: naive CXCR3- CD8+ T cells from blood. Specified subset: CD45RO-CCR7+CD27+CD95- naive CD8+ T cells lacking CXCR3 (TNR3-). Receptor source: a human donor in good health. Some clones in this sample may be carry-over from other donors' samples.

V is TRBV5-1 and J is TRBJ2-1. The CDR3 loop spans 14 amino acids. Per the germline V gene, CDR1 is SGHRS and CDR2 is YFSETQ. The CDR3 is CASSSGGPYNEQFF.

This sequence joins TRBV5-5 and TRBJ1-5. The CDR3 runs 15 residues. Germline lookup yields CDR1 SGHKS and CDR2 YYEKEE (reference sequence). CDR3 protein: CASSKSHSSNQPQHF.

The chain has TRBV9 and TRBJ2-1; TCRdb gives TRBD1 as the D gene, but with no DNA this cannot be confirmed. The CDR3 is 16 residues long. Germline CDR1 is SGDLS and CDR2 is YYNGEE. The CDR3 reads CASTLGGTGIGNEQFF.

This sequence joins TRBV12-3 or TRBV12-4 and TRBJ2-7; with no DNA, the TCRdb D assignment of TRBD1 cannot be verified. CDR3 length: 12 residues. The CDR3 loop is CASSFRVGEQYF.

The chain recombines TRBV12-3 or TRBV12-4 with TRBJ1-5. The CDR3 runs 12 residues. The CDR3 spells CASKATDQPQHF.

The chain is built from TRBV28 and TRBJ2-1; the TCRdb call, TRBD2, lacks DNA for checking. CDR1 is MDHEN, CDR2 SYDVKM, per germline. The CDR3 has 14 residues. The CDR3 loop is CASSERGGWGEQFF.

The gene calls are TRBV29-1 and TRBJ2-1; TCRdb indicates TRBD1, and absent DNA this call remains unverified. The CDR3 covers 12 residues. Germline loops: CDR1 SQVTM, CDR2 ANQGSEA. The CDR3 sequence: CSVEGGGNEQFF.

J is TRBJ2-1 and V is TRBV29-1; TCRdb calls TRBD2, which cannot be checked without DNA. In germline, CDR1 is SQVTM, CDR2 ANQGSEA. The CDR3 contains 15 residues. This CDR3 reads CSVEFAVRAYNEQFF.

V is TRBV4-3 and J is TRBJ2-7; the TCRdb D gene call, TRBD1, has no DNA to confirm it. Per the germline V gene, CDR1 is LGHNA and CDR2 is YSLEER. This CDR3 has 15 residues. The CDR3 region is CASSREQGPSYEQYF.

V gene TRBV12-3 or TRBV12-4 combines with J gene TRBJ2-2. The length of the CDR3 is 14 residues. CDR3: CASSHGQNTGELFF.

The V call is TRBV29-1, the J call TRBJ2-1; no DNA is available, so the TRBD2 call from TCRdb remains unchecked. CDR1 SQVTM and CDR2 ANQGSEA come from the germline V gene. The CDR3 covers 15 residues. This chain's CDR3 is CSVEDKLAAYNEQFF.

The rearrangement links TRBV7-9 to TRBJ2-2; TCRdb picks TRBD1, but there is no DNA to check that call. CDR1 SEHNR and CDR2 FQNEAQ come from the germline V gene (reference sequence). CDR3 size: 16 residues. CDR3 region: CASSMPGQGSTGELFF.

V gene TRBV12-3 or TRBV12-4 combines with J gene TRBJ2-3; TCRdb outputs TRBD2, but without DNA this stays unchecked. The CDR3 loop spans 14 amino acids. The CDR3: CASSPGLGRDTQYF.

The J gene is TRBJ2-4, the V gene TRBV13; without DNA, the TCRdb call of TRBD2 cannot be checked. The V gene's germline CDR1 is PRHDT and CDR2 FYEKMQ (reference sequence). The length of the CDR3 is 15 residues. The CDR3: CASSSRGVSGNIQYF.

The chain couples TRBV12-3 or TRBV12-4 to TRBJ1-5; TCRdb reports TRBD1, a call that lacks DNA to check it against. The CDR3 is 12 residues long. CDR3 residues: CASWDSNQPQHF.

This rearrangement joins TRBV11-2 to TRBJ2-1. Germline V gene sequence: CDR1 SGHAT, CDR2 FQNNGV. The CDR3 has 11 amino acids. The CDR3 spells CASSEHWEQFF. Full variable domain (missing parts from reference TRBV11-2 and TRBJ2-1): EAGVAQSPRYKIIEKRQSVAFWCNPISGHATLYWYQQILGQGPKLLIQFQNNGVVDDSQLPKDRFSAERLKGVDSTLKIQPAKLEDSAVYLCASSEHWEQFFGPGTRLTVL.

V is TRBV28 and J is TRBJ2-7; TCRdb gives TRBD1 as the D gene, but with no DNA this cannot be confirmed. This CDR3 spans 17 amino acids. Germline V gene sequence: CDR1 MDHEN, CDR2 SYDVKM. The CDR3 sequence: CASSLWNGQGYSYEQYF.

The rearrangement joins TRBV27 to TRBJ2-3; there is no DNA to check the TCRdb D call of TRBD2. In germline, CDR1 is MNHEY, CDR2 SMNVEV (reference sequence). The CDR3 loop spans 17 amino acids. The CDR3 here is CASSFLASGGFSDTQYF.

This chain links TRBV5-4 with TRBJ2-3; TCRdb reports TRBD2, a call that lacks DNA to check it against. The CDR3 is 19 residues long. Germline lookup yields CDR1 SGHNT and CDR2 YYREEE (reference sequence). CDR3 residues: CASSHLLLAGGPNTDTQYF.

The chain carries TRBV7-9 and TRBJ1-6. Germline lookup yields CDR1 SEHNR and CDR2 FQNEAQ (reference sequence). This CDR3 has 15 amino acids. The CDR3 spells CASSLGALGNSPLHF.

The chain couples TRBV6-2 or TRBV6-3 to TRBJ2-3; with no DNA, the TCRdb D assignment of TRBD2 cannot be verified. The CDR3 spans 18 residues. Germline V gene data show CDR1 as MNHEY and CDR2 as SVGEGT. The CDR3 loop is CASSYEVPGLAVIDTQYF.

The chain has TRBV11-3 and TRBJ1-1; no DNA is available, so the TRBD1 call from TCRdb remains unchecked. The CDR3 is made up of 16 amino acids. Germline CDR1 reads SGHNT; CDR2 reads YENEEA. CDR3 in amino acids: CASSSRDRGMNTEAFF.

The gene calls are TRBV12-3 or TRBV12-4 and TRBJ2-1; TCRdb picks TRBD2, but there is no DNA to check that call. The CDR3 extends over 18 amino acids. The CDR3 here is CASSPLQPSTSFHNEQFF.

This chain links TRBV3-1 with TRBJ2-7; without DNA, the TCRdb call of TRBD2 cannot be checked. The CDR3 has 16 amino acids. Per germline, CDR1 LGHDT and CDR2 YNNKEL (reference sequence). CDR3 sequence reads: CASSQILAGSTYEQYF.

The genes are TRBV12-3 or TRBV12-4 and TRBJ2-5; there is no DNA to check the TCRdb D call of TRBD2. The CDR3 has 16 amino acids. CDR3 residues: CASSLYPAGGQETQYF.

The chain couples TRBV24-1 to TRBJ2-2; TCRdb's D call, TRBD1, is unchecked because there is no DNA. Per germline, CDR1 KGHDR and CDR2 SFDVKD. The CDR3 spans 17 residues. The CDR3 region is CATSDSLWGQNTGELFF.

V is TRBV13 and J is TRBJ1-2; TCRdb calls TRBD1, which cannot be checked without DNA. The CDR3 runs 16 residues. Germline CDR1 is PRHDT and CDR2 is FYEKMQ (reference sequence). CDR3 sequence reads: CASSPSLQGGNYGYTF.